The next 5 T cell receptor beta chains were all read from a single sample in a study of spatial heterogeneity in lung cancer. The time point here: sample taken at primary tumor resection. Sequencing of whole RNA from tumor, nontumor lung or frozen PBMC involved no sorting. TCRdb fed the 5' RACE reads into MiXCR, producing one record per CDR3 protein. The sample includes some 83,000 distinct CDR3 sequences, 15% to 25% of them seen just once. Sequencing used PBMCs, obtained at surgery. The receptor set was obtained from a male donor with early-stage non-small cell lung cancer.

The CDR3 DNA reads as TGTGCCACCAGGTCTGAGGGACTAGTCACAGATACGCAGTATTTT. It specifies CATRSEGLVTDTQYF. The chain is built from TRBV10-3 and TRBJ2-3; 8 bases align to TRBD2. The germline gives CDR1 ENHRY, CDR2 SYGVKD. This CDR3 is built from 15 residues. J gave up 2 bases and V 10 bases, and 11 bases lay outside the gene matches.

This chain links TRBV19 with TRBJ2-3; 10 bases line up with TRBD1. This CDR3 contains 14 residues. The germline V gene has CDR1 LNHDA and CDR2 SQIVND (reference sequence). Trimming took 7 bases from V and 5 from J; bases not matched to a gene: 6. CDR3 sequence reads: CASTRQGAGDTQYF. The CDR3 DNA reads as TGTGCCAGTACCCGACAGGGGGCGGGAGATACGCAGTATTTT.

In its sample, this clonotype was seen a few times. The rearrangement links TRBV2 to TRBJ2-3, with D perhaps matching TRBD2 (5 bases). CDR3 length: 14 amino acids. The germline V gene has CDR1 SNHLY and CDR2 FYNNEI. The V end was cut by 6 bases, the J end by 0 bases, with 10 bases between. The CDR3: CASREERSTDTQYF. For the CDR3, the DNA is TGTGCCAGCAGGGAGGAACGTAGCACAGATACGCAGTATTTT.

The chain links TRBV20-1 to TRBJ2-3; 10 positions match TRBD2. CDR3 size: 16 residues. Trimming at V came to 5 bases and at J to 7 bases, leaving 15 bases not matched to a gene. Looked up from germline, CDR1 is DFQATT and CDR2 is SNEGSKA (reference sequence). CDR3 amino acids: CSAYSQTGTSVYTQYF. For the CDR3, the DNA is TGCAGTGCTTACTCCCAGACGGGGACTAGCGTCTATACGCAGTATTTT.

The rearrangement joins TRBV29-1 to TRBJ1-3, with no clear D. V lost 6 bases and J lost 4, with 7 bases in between. Germline-derived CDR1 and CDR2 are SQVTM and ANQGSEA. The length of the CDR3 is 11 residues. The DNA of the CDR3 is TGCAGCGTGGACCGGGGAAACACCATATATTTT. Translated, it gives CSVDRGNTIYF. Full variable domain (remainder filled in from reference TRBV29-1 and TRBJ1-3): SAVISQKPSRDICQRGTSLTIQCQVDSQVTMMFWYRQQPGQSLTLIATANQGSEATYESGFVIDKFPISRPNLTFSTLTVSNMSPEDSSIYLCSVDRGNTIYFGEGSWLTVV.